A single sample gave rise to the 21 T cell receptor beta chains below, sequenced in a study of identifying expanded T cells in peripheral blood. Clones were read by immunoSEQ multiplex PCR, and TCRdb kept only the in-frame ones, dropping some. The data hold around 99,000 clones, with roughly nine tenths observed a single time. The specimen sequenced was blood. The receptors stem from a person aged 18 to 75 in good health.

This CDR3 reads CASSRGQGGTQYF. The CDR3 DNA reads TGTGCCAGCAGCCGTGGACAGGGCGGGACCCAGTACTTC. The V gene is TRBV5-6, the J gene TRBJ2-5; 8 bases are shared with TRBD1. Unmatched junction bases numbered 6, after V lost 4 bases and J lost 7 bases. The CDR3 extends over 13 amino acids. The germline CDR1 and CDR2 sequences are SGHDT and YYEEEE. Based on the CDR3 plus reference TRBV5-6 and TRBJ2-5, the full variable domain is DAGVTQSPTHLIKTRGQQVTLRCSPKSGHDTVSWYQQALGQGPQFIFQYYEEEERQRGNFPDRFSGHQFPNYSSELNVNALLLGDSALYLCASSRGQGGTQYFGPGTRLLVL.

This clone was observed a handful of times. CDR3 residues: CASSHRGQGGTEAFF. CDR3 in DNA: TGTGCCAGCAGCCACCGTGGACAGGGGGGGACTGAAGCTTTCTTT. V gene TRBV16 combines with J gene TRBJ1-1; 10 bases map to TRBD1. V shed 3 bases, J shed 5 bases, and the junction held 6 bases outside the gene matches. The CDR3 runs 15 residues. Germline CDR1 KGHSY, CDR2 FQNENV.

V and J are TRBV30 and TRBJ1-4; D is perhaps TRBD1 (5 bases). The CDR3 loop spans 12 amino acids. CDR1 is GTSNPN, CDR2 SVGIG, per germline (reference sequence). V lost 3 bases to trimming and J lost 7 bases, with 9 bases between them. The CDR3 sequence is CAWRGETEKLFF. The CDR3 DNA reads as TGTGCCTGGAGAGGGGAAACTGAAAAACTGTTTTTT. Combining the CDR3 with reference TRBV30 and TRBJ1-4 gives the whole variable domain SQTIHQWPATLVQPVGSPLSLECTVEGTSNPNLYWYRQAAGRGLQLLFYSVGIGQISSEVPQNLSASRPQDRQFILSSKKLLLSDSGFYLCAWRGETEKLFFGSGTQLSVL.

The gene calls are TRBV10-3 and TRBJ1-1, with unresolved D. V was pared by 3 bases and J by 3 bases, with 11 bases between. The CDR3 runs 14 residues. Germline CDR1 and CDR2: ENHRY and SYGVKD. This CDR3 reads CAISESGWDTEAFF. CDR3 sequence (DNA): TGTGCCATCAGTGAATCAGGTTGGGACACTGAAGCTTTCTTT.

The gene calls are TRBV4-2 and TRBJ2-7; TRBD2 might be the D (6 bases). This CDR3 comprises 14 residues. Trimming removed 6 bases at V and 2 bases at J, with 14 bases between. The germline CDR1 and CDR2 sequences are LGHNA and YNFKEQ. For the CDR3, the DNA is TGTGCCAGCAGTACCCTTGGGGGGACCTACGAGCAGTACTTC. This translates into CASSTLGGTYEQYF.

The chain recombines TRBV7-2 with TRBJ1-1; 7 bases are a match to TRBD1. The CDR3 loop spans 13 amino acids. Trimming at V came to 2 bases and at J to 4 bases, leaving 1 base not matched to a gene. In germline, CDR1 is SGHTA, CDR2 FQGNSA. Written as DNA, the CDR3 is TGTGCCAGCAGCTTATCAGGGGGCACTGAAGCTTTCTTT. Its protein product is CASSLSGGTEAFF.

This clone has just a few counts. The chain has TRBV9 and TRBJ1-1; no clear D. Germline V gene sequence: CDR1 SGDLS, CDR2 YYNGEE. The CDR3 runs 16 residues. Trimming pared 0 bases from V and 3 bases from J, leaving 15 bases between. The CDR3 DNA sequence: TGTGCCAGCAGCGTAGACCGGGAACCAAGGGACACTGAAGCTTTCTTT. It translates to CASSVDREPRDTEAFF.

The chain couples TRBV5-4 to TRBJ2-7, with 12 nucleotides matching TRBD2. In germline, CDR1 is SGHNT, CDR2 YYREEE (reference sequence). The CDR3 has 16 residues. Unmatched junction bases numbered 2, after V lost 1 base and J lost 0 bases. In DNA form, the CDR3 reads TGTGCCAGCAGCTTGTTACTAGCGGGAGGCTCCTACGAGCAGTACTTC. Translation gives CASSLLLAGGSYEQYF.

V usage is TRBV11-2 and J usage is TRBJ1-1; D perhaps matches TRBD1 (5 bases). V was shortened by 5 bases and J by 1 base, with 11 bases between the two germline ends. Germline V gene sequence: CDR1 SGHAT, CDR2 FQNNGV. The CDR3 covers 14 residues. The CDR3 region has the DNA TGTGCCAGCAGCCGTAATGGGGCGAACACTGAAGCTTTCTTT. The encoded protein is CASSRNGANTEAFF.

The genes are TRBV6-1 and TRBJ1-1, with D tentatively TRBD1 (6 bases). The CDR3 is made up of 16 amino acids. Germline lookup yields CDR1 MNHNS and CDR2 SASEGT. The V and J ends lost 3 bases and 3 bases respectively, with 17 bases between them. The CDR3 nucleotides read TGTGCCAGCAGTGACGGGGGGGCACCATTGGACACTGAAGCTTTCTTT. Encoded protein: CASSDGGAPLDTEAFF.

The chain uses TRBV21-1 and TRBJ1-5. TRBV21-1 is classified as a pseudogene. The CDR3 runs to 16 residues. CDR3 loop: CASSRGSVPRGQPQHF. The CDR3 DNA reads TGTGCCAGCAGCCGTGGCTCCGTCCCCCGGGGTCAGCCCCAGCATTTT.

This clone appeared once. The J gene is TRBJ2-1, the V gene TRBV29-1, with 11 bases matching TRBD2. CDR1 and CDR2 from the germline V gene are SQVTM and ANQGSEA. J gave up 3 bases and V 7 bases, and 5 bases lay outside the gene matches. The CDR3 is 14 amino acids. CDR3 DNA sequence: TGCAGCGGTCAGACTAGCGGGAACTACAATGAGCAGTTCTTC. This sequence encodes CSGQTSGNYNEQFF.

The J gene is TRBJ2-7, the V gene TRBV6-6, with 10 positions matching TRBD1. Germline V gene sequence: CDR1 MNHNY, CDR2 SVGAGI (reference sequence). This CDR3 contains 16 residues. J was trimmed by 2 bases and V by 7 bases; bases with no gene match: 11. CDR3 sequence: CASNPGGTGATYEQYF. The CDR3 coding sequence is TGTGCCAGCAACCCGGGCGGGACAGGGGCGACCTACGAGCAGTACTTC.

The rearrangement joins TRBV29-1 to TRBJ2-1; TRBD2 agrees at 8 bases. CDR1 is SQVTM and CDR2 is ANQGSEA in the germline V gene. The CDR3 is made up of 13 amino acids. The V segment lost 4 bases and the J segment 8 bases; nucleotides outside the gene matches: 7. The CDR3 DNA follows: TGCAGCGTTGCACGGGGGGGTATCCATGAGCAGTTCTTC. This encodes CSVARGGIHEQFF.

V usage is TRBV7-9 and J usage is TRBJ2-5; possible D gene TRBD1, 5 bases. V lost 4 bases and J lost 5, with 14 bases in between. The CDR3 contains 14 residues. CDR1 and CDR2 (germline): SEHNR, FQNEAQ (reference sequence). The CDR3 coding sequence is TGTGCCAGCAGCTCCCGGACACTGGGCGAGACCCAGTACTTC. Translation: CASSSRTLGETQYF.

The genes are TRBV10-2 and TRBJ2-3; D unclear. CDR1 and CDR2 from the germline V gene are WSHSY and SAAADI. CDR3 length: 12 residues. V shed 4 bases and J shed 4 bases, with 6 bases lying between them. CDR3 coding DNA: TGCGCCAGCAGTGTCGGCGCAGATACGCAGTATTTT. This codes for CASSVGADTQYF.

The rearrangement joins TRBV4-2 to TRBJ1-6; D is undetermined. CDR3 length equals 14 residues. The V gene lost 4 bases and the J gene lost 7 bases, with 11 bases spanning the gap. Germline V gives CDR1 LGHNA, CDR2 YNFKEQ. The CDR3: CASSLPVGNSPLHF. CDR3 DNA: TGTGCCAGCAGCCTTCCGGTGGGGAATTCACCCCTCCACTTT.

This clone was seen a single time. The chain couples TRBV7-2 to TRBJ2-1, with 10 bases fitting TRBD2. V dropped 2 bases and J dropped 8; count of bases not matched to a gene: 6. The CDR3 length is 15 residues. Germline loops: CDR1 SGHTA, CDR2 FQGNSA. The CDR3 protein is CASSLMERGGDEQFF. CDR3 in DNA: TGTGCCAGCAGCTTAATGGAGCGGGGGGGCGATGAGCAGTTCTTC.

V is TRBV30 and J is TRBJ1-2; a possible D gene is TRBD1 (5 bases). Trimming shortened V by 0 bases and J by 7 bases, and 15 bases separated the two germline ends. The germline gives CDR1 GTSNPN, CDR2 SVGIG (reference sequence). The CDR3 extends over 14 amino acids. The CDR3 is CAWSVGLTEAGYTF. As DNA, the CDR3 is TGTGCCTGGAGTGTTGGCCTGACAGAGGCTGGCTACACCTTC. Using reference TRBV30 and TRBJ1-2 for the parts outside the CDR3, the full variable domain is SQTIHQWPATLVQPVGSPLSLECTVEGTSNPNLYWYRQAAGRGLQLLFYSVGIGQISSEVPQNLSASRPQDRQFILSSKKLLLSDSGFYLCAWSVGLTEAGYTFGSGTRLTVV.

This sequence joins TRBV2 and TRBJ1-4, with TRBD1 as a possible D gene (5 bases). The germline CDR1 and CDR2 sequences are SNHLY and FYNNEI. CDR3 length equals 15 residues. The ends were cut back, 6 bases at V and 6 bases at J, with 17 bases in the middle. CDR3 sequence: CASRAGTPADEKLFF. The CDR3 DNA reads TGTGCCAGCAGGGCCGGGACCCCCGCGGATGAAAAACTGTTTTTT.

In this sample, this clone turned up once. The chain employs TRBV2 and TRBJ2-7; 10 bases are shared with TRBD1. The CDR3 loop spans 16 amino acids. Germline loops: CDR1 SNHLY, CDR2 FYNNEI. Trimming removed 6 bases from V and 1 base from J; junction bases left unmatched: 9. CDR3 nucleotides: TGTGCCAGCAGACGTATTGACAGGGGGCTATCCTACGAGCAGTACTTC. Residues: CASRRIDRGLSYEQYF.